This TCR beta chain is from a study of long-term antiretroviral therapy in people with HIV. Study observations and caveats: Information pertaining to ART adherence, viral resistance or therapeutic modifications was not obtained. Clonal populations expanded prior to ART predominated within the repertoire at all time points. Repertoires with HIV possessed tighter CDR3 length spans than those of controls.

As to this clone: Its target is unknown.

This CDR3 has 18 amino acids. Germline loops: CDR1 SGHDT, CDR2 YYEEEE. The junction had 9 bases not matched to a gene; V was cut back by 0 bases and J by 4 bases. The immunoSEQ assay was v3.0, run at survey level. The method was immunoSEQ multiplex PCR; TCRdb's version includes in-frame clones alone and lacks a portion of them. This repertoire shows under 30,000 clones, about 79% found once; its top ten account for approximately 5.6%. The clonotype comes from a man aged 30 to 45 with HIV. The rearrangement links TRBV5-6 to TRBJ2-7; 14 positions match TRBD2. The source was unsorted PBMCs, collected 0.7 years before starting antiretroviral therapy. This CDR3 reads CASSLARTSGGLWYEQYF. For the CDR3, the DNA is TGTGCCAGCAGCTTGGCCCGGACTAGCGGGGGGCTGTGGTACGAGCAGTACTTC.